This T cell receptor beta chain was captured by sequencing in a study of blood T cell repertoires in COVID-19. Germline CDR1 and CDR2: SEHNR and FQNEAQ (reference sequence). CDR3 length equals 13 residues. Trimming cost V 6 bases and J 1 base, with 9 bases left between them. Participant age was roughly 18 to 89 years, and participants resided in fewer than 30 US areas. TCRdb's copy holds only in-frame clones and misses some; the assay was immunoSEQ multiplex PCR. The sample includes nearly 250,000 clones, more than 70% of them seen just once. The sequenced material came from PBMCs or T cells enriched from blood (not recorded which). This clonotype was sampled from a woman between 50 and 59 years old who had recovered from COVID-19. The chain uses TRBV7-9 and TRBJ1-1; D is unclear. CDR3 in DNA: TGTGCCAGCAGGAAACTAACGAACACTGAAGCTTTCTTT. Protein sequence: CASRKLTNTEAFF.